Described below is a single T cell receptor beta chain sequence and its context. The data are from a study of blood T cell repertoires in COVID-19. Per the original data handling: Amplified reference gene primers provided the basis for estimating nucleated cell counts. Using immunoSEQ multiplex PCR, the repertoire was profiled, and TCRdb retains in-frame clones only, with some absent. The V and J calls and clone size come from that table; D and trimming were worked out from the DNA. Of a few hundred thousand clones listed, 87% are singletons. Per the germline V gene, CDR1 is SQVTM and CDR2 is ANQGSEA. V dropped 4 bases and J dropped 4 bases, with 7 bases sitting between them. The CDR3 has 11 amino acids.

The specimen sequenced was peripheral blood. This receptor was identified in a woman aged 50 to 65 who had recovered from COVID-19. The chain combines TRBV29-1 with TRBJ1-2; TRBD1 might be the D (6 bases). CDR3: CSVVDSYGYTF. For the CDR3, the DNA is TGCAGCGTTGTGGACAGCTATGGCTACACCTTC.